Listed here is a single T cell receptor (beta chain). What it recognizes is unknown. The data are from a study of identical twins. Study-level points and caveats: Memory repertoires lacked the insertion deficit that abundant cord blood beta clonotypes showed. Findings depended on cross-sectional statistics rather than tracking the same donors. Partly confounded zero-insertion analyses could result from invariant MAIT and iNKT cells.

Every one of the donors was a healthy Caucasian. This CDR3 is 15 amino acids long. The germline gives CDR1 SGHRS, CDR2 YFSETQ. V was pared by 1 base and J by 3 bases, with 13 bases between. One entry per CDR3 protein, called by TCRdb with MiXCR from the 5' RACE reads. The table lists 1.5 million to 2 million distinct CDR3 sequences, about 31% of them singletons. V is TRBV5-1 and J is TRBJ1-2; D gene uncertain. Source material: cord blood. The receptor was derived from a newborn girl in good health. CDR3 amino acids: CASSLRSGHDYGYTF. The CDR3 DNA reads TGCGCCAGCAGCTTGAGGTCTGGGCATGACTATGGCTACACCTTC.